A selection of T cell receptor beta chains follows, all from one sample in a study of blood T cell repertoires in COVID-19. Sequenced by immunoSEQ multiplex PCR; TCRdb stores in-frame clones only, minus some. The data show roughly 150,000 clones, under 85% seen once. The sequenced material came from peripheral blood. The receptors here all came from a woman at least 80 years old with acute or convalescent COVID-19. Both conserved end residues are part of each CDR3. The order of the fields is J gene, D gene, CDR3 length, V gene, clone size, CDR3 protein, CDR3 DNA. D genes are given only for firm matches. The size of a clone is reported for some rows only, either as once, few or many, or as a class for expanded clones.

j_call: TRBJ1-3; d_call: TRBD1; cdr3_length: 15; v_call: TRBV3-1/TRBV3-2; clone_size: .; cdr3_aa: CASSQPGGKGNTIYF; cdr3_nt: TGTGCCAGCAGCCAACCAGGGGGAAAGGGAAACACCATATATTTT
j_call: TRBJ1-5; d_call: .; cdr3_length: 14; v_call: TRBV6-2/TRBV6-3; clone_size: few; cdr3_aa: CASSYLGAHQPQHF; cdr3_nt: TGTGCCAGCAGTTATTTGGGGGCCCATCAGCCCCAGCATTTT
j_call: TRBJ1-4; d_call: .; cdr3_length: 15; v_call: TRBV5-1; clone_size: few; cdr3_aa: CASTPQSGTNEKLFF; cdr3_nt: TGCGCCAGCACTCCCCAGTCGGGAACTAATGAAAAACTGTTTTTT
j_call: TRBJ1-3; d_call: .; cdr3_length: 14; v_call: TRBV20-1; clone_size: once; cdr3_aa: CSASSASGGNTIYF; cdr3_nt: TGCAGTGCTAGTTCGGCATCAGGTGGAAACACCATATATTTT
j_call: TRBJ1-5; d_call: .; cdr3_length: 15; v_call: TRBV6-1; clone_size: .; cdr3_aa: CASRQTDNSNQPQHF; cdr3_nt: TGTGCCAGCAGGCAGACAGATAATAGCAATCAGCCCCAGCATTTT
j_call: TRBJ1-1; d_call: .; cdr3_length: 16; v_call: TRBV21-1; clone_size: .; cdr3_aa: CASSPPGPQGDTEAFF; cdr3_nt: TGTGCCAGCAGCCCCCCTGGTCCCCAGGGGGACACTGAAGCTTTCTTT
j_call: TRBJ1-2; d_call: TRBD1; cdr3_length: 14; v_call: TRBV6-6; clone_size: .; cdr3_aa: CASSSTGGKGGYTF; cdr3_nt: TGTGCCAGCAGTTCGACAGGGGGCAAGGGAGGCTACACCTTC
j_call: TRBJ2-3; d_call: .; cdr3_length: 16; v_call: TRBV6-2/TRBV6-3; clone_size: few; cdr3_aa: CASSYRQAGRPDTQYF; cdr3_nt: TGTGCCAGCAGTTACCGACAGGCGGGTCGGCCAGATACGCAGTATTTT
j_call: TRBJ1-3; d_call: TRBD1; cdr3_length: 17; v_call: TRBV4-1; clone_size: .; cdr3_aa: CASSHSSFDRVGNTIYF; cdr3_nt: TGCGCCAGCAGCCATTCATCCTTCGACAGGGTCGGAAACACCATATATTTT
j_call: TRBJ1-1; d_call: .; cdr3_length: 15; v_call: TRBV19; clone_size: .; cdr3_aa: CASSILGAVNTEAFF; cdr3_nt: TGTGCCAGTAGTATCTTGGGGGCGGTTAACACTGAAGCTTTCTTT
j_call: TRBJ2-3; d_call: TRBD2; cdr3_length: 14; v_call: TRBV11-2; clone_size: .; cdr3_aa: CASSRSGGGDTQYF; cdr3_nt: TGTGCCAGCAGCCGTAGTGGGGGGGGAGATACGCAGTATTTT
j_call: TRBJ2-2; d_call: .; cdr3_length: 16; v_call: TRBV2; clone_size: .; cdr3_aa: CASSEFSSAGGGELFF; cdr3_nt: TGTGCCAGCAGTGAATTTTCTAGCGCTGGGGGAGGGGAGCTGTTTTTT
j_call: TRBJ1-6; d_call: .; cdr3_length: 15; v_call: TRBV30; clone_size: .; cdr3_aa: CAWSVPTADNSPLHF; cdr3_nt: TGTGCCTGGAGTGTACCTACAGCCGATAATTCACCCCTCCACTTT
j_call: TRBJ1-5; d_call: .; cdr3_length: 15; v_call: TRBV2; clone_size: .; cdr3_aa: CASNSQGPRNQPQHF; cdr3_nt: TGTGCCAGCAACTCTCAGGGGCCGAGGAATCAGCCCCAGCATTTT
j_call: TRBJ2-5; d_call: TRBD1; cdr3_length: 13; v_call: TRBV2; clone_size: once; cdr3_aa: CASRPTGLETQYF; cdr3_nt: TGTGCCAGCAGACCGACAGGGCTGGAGACCCAGTACTTC
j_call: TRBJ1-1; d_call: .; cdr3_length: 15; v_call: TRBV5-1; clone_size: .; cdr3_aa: CASSPTGVEGTEAFF; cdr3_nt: TGCGCCAGCAGCCCCACGGGGGTAGAGGGCACTGAAGCTTTCTTT
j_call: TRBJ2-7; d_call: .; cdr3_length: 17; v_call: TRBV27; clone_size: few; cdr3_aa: CASSPEPPGPVFYEQYF; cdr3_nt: TGTGCCAGCAGTCCGGAACCCCCAGGGCCGGTGTTCTACGAGCAGTACTTC
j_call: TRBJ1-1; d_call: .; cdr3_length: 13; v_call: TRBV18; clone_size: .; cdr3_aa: CASSRRQDPEAFF; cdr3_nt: TGTGCCAGCTCACGGAGACAGGACCCTGAAGCTTTCTTT
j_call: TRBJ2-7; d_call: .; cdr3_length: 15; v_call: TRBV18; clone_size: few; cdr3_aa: CASSPSIQGLDEQYF; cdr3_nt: TGTGCCAGCTCACCAAGTATACAGGGTCTGGACGAGCAGTACTTC
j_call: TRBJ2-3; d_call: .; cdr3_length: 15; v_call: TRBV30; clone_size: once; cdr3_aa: CAWNRGSGGTDTQYF; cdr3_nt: TGTGCCTGGAACCGAGGTAGCGGAGGAACAGATACGCAGTATTTT
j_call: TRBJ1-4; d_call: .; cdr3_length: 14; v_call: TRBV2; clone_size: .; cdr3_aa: CASSDLRVVEKLFF; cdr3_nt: TGTGCCAGCAGTGATTTGAGGGTTGTTGAAAAACTGTTTTTT
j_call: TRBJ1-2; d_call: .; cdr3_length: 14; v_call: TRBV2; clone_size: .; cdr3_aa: CASSEVVASSGYTF; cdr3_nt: TGTGCCAGCAGTGAGGTGGTAGCCAGTTCTGGCTACACCTTC
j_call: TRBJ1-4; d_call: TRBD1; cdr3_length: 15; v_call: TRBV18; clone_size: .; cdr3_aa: CASSPGQGLNEKLFF; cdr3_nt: TGTGCCAGCTCACCGGGACAGGGTCTTAATGAAAAACTGTTTTTT
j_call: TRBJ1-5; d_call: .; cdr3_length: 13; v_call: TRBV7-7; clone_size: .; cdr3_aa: CASSLDRNQPQHF; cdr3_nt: TGTGCTAGCAGCTTGGACAGAAATCAGCCCCAGCATTTT
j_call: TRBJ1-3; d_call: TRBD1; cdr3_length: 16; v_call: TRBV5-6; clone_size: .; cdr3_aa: CASSLVGQGDGNTIYF; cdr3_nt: TGTGCCAGCAGCTTGGTCGGACAGGGTGACGGAAACACCATATATTTT